This T cell receptor beta chain stems from a study of beta chain features in type 1 diabetes. Every isolated RNA sample was fully reverse transcribed, so sequencing captured expressed TCRB transcripts. The method was immunoSEQ multiplex PCR; TCRdb's version includes in-frame clones alone and lacks a portion of them. The sample contains 100,000 to 150,000 clones, approximately 16% of which appear only once. After removal of 1 base from V and 8 bases from J, the junction contained 2 bases not matched to a gene. The CDR3 length is 15 residues. Germline CDR1 reads SGHVS; CDR2 reads FQNEAQ. Points from the study as a whole: Shortening that was moderate but significant affected the TCRB CDR3s of Type 1 diabetes patients in all four CD4+ subsets. The question of HLA type influencing TCRB rearrangement was one that remained unresolved here.

A word on this clone: Its antigen is not known.

The sequence came from a man aged 25 to 40 with type 1 diabetes. The J gene is TRBJ1-6, the V gene TRBV7-8, with 10 bases aligning to TRBD1. The sequencing input was central memory CD4+ T cells from blood. For the CDR3, the DNA is TGTGCCAGCAGCTTAGATGGGACAGGGGATTCACCCCTCCACTTT. It yields the protein CASSLDGTGDSPLHF.